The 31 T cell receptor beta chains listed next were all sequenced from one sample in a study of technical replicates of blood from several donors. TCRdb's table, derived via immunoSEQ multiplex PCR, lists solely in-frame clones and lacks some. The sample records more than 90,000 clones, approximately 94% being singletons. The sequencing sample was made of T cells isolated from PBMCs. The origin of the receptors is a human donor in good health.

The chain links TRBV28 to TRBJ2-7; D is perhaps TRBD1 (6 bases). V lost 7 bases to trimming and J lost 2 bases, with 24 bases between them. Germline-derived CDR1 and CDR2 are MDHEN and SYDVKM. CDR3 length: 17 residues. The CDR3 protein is CASTVGAQGDLTYEQYF. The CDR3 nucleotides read TGTGCCAGCACCGTAGGGGCACAGGGTGACCTGACCTACGAGCAGTACTTC.

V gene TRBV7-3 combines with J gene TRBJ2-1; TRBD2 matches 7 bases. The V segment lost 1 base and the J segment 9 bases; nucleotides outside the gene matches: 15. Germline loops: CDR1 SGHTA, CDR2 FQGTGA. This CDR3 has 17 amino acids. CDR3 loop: CASSLKGGYEGFGEQFF. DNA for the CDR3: TGTGCCAGCAGCTTAAAGGGAGGGTATGAGGGGTTCGGTGAGCAGTTCTTC.

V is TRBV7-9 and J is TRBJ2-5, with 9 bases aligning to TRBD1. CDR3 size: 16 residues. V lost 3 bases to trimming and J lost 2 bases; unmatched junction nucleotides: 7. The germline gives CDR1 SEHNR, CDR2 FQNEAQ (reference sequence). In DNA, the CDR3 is TGTGCCAGCAGCTTCCTGGGACAGGGAGCACAAGAGACCCAGTACTTC. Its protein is CASSFLGQGAQETQYF.

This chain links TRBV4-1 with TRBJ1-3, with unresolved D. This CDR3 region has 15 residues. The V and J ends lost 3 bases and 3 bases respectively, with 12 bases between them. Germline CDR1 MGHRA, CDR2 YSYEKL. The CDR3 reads CASSHDGRDGNTIYF. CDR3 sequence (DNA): TGCGCCAGCAGCCACGATGGGAGGGATGGAAACACCATATATTTT.

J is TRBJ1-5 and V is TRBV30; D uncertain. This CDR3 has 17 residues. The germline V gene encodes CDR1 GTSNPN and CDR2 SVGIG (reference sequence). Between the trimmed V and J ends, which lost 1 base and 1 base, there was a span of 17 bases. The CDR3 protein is CAWSAPHRIQSNQPQHF. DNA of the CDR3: TGTGCCTGGAGTGCCCCGCACAGAATTCAAAGCAATCAGCCCCAGCATTTT. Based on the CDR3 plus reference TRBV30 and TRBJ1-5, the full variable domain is SQTIHQWPATLVQPVGSPLSLECTVEGTSNPNLYWYRQAAGRGLQLLFYSVGIGQISSEVPQNLSASRPQDRQFILSSKKLLLSDSGFYLCAWSAPHRIQSNQPQHFGDGTRLSIL.

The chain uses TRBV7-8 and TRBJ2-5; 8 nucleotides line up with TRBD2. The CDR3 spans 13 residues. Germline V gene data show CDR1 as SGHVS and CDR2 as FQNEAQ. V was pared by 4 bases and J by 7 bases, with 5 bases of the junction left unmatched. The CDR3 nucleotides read TGTGCCAGCAGCTCGACTAGCGTTGGGACCCAGTACTTC. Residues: CASSSTSVGTQYF.

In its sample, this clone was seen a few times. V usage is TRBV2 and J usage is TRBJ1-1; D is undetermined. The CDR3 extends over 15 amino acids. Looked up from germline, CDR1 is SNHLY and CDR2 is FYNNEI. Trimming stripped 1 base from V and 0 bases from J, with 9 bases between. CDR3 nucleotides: TGTGCCAGCAGTGAAGTGGTCAGTTTGAACACTGAAGCTTTCTTT. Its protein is CASSEVVSLNTEAFF. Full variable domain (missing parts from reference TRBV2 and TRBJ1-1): EPEVTQTPSHQVTQMGQEVILRCVPISNHLYFYWYRQILGQKVEFLVSFYNNEISEKSEIFDDQFSVERPDGSNFTLKIRSTKLEDSAMYFCASSEVVSLNTEAFFGQGTRLTVV.

As DNA, the CDR3 is TGCGCCAGCGGGGACAGGGGCCACAACTATGGCTACACCTTC. Amino acid sequence: CASGDRGHNYGYTF. The chain couples TRBV5-1 to TRBJ1-2, with 10 positions matching TRBD1. The CDR3 totals 14 residues. Looked up from germline, CDR1 is SGHRS and CDR2 is YFSETQ. The ends lost 7 bases at V and 2 bases at J; junction bases unmatched: 5.

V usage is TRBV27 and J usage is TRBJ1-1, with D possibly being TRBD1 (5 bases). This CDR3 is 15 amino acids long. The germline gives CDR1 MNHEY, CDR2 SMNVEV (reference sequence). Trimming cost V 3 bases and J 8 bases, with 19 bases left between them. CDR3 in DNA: TGTGCCAGCAGTTTCGGTTTCACAGGACGTAAGGAAGCTTTCTTT. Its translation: CASSFGFTGRKEAFF.

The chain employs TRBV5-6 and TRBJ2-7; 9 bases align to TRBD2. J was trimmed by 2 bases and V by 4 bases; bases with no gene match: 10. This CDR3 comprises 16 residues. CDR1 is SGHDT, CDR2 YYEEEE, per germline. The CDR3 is CASSHYPGLATYEQYF. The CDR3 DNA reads TGTGCCAGCAGCCATTATCCGGGACTAGCAACCTACGAGCAGTACTTC.

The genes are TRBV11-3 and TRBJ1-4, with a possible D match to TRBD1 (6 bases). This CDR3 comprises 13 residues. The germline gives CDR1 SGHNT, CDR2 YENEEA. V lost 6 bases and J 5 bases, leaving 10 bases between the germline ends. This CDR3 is CASSRQENEKLFF. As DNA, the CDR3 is TGTGCCAGCAGTCGACAGGAAAATGAAAAACTGTTTTTT.

CDR3 bases: TGTGCCAGCTCACCACCGAGCTTCCAGGCTGAAGCTTTCTTT. Translated, it gives CASSPPSFQAEAFF. This chain links TRBV18 with TRBJ1-1; D remains unclear. CDR1 is KGHSH, CDR2 LQKENI, per germline. The CDR3 is 14 residues long. V gave up 0 bases and J gave up 6 bases, with 11 bases separating them.

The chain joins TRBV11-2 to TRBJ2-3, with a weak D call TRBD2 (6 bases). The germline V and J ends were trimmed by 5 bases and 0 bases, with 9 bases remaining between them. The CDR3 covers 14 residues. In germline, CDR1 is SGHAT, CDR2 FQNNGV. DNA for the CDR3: TGTGCCAGCAGCCTGACTAGTAGCACAGATACGCAGTATTTT. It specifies CASSLTSSTDTQYF. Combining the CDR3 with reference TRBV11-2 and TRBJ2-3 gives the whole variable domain EAGVAQSPRYKIIEKRQSVAFWCNPISGHATLYWYQQILGQGPKLLIQFQNNGVVDDSQLPKDRFSAERLKGVDSTLKIQPAKLEDSAVYLCASSLTSSTDTQYFGPGTRLTVL.

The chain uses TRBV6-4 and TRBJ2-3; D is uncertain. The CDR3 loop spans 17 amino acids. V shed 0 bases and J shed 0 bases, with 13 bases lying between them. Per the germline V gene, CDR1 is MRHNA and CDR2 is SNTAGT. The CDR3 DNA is TGTGCCAGCAGTGACTCATTCCGGCAGCGTAGCACAGATACGCAGTATTTT. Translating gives CASSDSFRQRSTDTQYF.

CDR3 nucleotides: TGTGCCAGTGACTCGGGACTAGTCACCGAGCAGTACTTC. This sequence encodes CASDSGLVTEQYF. The chain combines TRBV28 with TRBJ2-7; 8 bases line up with TRBD2. The CDR3 spans 13 residues. V shed 9 bases, J shed 6 bases, and the junction held 10 bases outside the gene matches. Germline values: CDR1 MDHEN, CDR2 SYDVKM.

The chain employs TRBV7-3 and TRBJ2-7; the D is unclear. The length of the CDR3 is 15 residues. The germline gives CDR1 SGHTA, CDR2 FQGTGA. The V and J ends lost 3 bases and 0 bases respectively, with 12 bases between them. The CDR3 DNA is TGTGCCAGCAGCTTTTCCCCCGCGAGCTCCTACGAGCAGTACTTC. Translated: CASSFSPASSYEQYF.

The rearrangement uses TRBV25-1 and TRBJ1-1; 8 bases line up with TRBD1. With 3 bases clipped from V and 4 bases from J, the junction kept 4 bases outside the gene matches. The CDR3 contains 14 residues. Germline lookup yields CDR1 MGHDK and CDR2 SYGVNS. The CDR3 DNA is TGTGCCAGCAGTGACGACAGGGGTGGCACTGAAGCTTTCTTT. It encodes CASSDDRGGTEAFF.

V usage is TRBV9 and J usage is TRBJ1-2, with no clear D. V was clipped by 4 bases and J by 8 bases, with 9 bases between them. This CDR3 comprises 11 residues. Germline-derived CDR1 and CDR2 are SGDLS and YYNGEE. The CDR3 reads CASSLAGGYTF. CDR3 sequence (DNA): TGTGCCAGCAGCCTAGCGGGAGGCTACACCTTC.

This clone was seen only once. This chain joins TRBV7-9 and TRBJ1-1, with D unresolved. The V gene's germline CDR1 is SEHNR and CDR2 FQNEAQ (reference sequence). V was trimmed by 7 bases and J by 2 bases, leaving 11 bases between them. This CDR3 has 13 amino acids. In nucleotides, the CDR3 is TGTGCCAGCAAGAGTTCGGGAAACACTGAAGCTTTCTTT. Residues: CASKSSGNTEAFF. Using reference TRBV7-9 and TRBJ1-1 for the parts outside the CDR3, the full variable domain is DTGVSQNPRHKITKRGQNVTFRCDPISEHNRLYWYRQTLGQGPEFLTYFQNEAQLEKSRLLSDRFSAERPKGSFSTLEIQRTEQGDSAMYLCASKSSGNTEAFFGQGTRLTVV.

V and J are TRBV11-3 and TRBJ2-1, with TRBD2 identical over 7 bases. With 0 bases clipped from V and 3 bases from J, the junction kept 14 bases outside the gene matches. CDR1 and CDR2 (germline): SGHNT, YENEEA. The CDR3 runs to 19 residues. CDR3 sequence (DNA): TGTGCCAGCAGCTTAGACCATACTCATAGCGGGCCGATCTACAATGAGCAGTTCTTC. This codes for CASSLDHTHSGPIYNEQFF.

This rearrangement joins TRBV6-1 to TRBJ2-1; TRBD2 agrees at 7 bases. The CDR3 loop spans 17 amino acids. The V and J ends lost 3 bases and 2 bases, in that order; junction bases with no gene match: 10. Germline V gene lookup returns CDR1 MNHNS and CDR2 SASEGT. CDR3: CASSETIRRGAYNEQFF. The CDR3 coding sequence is TGTGCCAGCAGTGAGACGATAAGACGGGGGGCCTACAATGAGCAGTTCTTC.

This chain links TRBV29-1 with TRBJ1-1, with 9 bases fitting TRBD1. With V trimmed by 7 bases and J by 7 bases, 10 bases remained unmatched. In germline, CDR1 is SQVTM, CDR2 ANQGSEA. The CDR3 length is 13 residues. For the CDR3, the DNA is TGCAGCGGAACGGGACAGGGAATTGATGAAGCTTTCTTT. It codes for CSGTGQGIDEAFF.

The CDR3 region has the DNA TGTGCCAGCAGCCCTAAGAGGGAAGGGTATAGCAATCAGCCCCAGCATTTT. This gives the protein CASSPKREGYSNQPQHF. V gene TRBV27 combines with J gene TRBJ1-5, with D unclear. Germline-derived CDR1 and CDR2 are MNHEY and SMNVEV (reference sequence). Trimming shortened V by 6 bases and J by 0 bases, and 18 bases separated the two germline ends. This CDR3 spans 17 amino acids.

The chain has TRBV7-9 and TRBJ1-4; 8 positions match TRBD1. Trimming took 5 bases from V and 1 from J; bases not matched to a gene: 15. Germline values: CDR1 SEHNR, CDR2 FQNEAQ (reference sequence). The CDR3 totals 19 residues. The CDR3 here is CASSRSSLRGRITNEKLFF. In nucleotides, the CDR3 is TGTGCCAGCAGCCGCTCATCACTCAGGGGGCGAATAACTAATGAAAAACTGTTTTTT. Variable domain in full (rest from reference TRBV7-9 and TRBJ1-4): DTGVSQNPRHKITKRGQNVTFRCDPISEHNRLYWYRQTLGQGPEFLTYFQNEAQLEKSRLLSDRFSAERPKGSFSTLEIQRTEQGDSAMYLCASSRSSLRGRITNEKLFFGSGTQLSVL.

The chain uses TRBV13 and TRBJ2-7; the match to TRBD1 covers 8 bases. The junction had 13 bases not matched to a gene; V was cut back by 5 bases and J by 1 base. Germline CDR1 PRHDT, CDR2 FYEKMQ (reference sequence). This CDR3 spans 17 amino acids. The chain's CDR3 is CASSQMGWTGFSYEQYF. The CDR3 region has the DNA TGTGCCAGCAGCCAGATGGGGTGGACAGGGTTTTCCTACGAGCAGTACTTC.

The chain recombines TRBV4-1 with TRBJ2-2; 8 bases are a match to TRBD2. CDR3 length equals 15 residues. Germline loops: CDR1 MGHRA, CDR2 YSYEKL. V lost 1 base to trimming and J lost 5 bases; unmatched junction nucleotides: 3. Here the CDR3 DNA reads TGCGCCAGCAGCCAAGCGGGGGGGAGAACCGGGGAGCTGTTTTTT. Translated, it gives CASSQAGGRTGELFF.

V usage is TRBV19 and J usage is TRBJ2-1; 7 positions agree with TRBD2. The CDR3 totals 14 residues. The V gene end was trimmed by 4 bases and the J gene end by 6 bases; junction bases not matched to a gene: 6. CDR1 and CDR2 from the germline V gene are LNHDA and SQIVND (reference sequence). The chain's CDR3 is CASSRAGWGNEQFF. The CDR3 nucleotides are TGTGCCAGTAGTAGAGCGGGGTGGGGCAATGAGCAGTTCTTC.

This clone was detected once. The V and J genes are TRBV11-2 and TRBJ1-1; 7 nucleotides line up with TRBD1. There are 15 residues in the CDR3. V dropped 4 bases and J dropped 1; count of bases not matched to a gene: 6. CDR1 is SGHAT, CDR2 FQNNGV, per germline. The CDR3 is CASSSARQGNTEAFF. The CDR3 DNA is TGTGCCAGCAGCTCCGCGAGACAGGGGAACACTGAAGCTTTCTTT.

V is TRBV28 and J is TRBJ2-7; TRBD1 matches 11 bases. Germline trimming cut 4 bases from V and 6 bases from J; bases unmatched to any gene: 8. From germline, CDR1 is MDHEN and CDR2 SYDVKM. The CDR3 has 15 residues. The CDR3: CASSSGQGAPPEQYF. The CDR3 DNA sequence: TGTGCCAGCAGTTCAGGACAGGGGGCGCCCCCCGAGCAGTACTTC.

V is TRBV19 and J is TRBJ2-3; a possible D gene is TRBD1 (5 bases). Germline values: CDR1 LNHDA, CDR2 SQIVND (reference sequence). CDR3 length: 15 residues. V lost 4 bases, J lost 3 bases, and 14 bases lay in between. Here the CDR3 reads CASSRAGSRTDTQYF. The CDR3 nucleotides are TGTGCCAGTAGTAGGGCAGGGTCGCGGACAGATACGCAGTATTTT. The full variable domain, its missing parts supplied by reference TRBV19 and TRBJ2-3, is DGGITQSPKYLFRKEGQNVTLSCEQNLNHDAMYWYRQDPGQGLRLIYYSQIVNDFQKGDIAEGYSVSREKKESFPLTVTSAQKNPTAFYLCASSRAGSRTDTQYFGPGTRLTVL.

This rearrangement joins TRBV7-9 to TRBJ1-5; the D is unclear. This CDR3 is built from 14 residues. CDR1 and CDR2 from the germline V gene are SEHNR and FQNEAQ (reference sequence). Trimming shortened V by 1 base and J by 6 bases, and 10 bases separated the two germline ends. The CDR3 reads CASSLELSGQPQHF. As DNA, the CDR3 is TGTGCCAGCAGCTTAGAGCTTTCAGGTCAGCCCCAGCATTTT. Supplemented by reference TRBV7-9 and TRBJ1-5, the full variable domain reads DTGVSQNPRHKITKRGQNVTFRCDPISEHNRLYWYRQTLGQGPEFLTYFQNEAQLEKSRLLSDRFSAERPKGSFSTLEIQRTEQGDSAMYLCASSLELSGQPQHFGDGTRLSIL.